This T cell receptor (beta chain) was found in a study of shared clonotypes between healthy human individuals (dated by TCRdb to about 2020). A note on the overall study: The cohort included three men and a couple of women between 18 and 49 years of age. For each donor, three plates each were used for CD4 naive and CD4 memory, two plates were used for CD8 naive, and one plate was used for CD8 memory. To estimate repertoire size and how much clonotype sharing occurs between individuals, the study deeply sequenced the blood TCR repertoires of a handful of healthy adults. To increase sequencing depth and limit assay-specific biases, different laboratories used diverse techniques to prepare libraries and sequence TCR repertoires. Each donor's leukapheresis produced roughly between about 0.85 and 10 billion PBMCs.

What the authors observed across the whole study: Estimated clonotype richness was generally larger for naive than for memory subsets. Even with the large sequencing depth, rarefaction of the sorted-subset datasets indicated that sequencing was incomplete. Because the study included a small number of donors, the genetic and exposure-history diversity represented was limited. Sampling was restricted to blood, and TCR repertoires in tissue are likely to differ from TCR repertoires in blood. Pairwise subsampling indicated that sequencing depth was expected to affect the degree of clonotype sharing among donors. Sharing across a handful of donors was observed for around 5% of naive CD4, over 3% of naive CD8, 2% to 2.5% of memory CD4, and around 0.42% of memory CD8 clonotypes. Compared with non-shared clonotypes, the clonotypes found in all four sorted-subset donors had higher generation probabilities.

Using the deep immunoSEQ assay, TCR CDR3 regions were amplified from genomic DNA by multiplex PCR. Genomic DNA extracted from each cell subset was distributed evenly over all wells of several immunoSEQ 96-well plates, and each plate served as one replicate. Each replicate PCR for sorted subsets received about 0.2 ug genomic DNA, equal to roughly 30,000 T cell genomes. Purified libraries were measured with a Qubit 3.0 fluorometer, size-checked on a Bioanalyzer 2100, and measured again with the KAPA Library Quantification kit. Each immunoSEQ 96-well plate was sequenced on its own single-read 150-cycle Illumina NextSeq 550 flow cell. The study's own analysis went as follows. Because the immunoSEQ output held only junctional sequences and lacked quality scores, the filtering could not match the filtering applied to full-length reads. Sequences were annotated with PyIR, a Python wrapper for IgBLAST v1.9, and V/J genes and CDR3 were assigned using IMGT germline references. Reads with weak V/J assignments (E-value above 1e-6), missing CDR3, stop codons, out-of-frame junctions, or ambiguous translated residues were removed. A V3J clonotype was defined by an identical inferred V gene, J gene, and CDR3 amino acid sequence. The percentage overlap between two repertoires was calculated by dividing the number of shared unique clonotypes by the size of the smaller repertoire. Three approaches were used to assess repertoire richness: RTK rarefaction, the Chao1 estimator, and Recon v2.1 estimates of unobserved clonotypes. OLGA was used to compute generation probabilities for all TCRbeta clonotypes that the gDNA method yielded from four donors. Here the immuneACCESS table is served through TCRdb, limited to in-frame sequences with V and J called. Missing clones are a known gap in these copies; in checked studies unresolved V genes cover under half, and the rest lacks a known reason. The D gene and trimming were derived from the DNA, and the V and J assignments and clone size from that table. This sample has approximately 2.3 million clones in its table, and 85% to 95% of those were observed once. Of the sample, about 0.39% falls within the top ten clones.

Including cysteine and phenylalanine, the CDR3 has 14 amino acids. Just CDR3 DNA is preserved here, 42 bases in frame from base 1. At the junction V is shortened by 7 bases and J by 6 bases, with 16 bases in between. Sequences MDHEN (CDR1) and SYDVKM (CDR2) are obtained from the germline V gene. The donors were healthy, HIV-negative adults with no recently reported acute infections or vaccinations. Every donor was a Caucasian adult residing in Nashville, Tennessee, USA. Magnetic negative selection was used to enrich CD4+ T cells, after which naive cells were positively selected on CD45RA and the negative fraction became the memory subset. After blood collection by leukapheresis, PBMCs were isolated using Ficoll-Histopaque density gradient centrifugation and then cryopreserved in the vapor phase of liquid nitrogen. Analytical flow cytometry was used to check the purity and quantity of every magnetically sorted T cell population. From each sorted fraction, genomic DNA was isolated and quantified by UV absorbance on a Nanodrop 2000c.

For this clone: The specificity of this receptor is unknown. No base quality values were provided; no much bigger clone lies one nucleotide off.

Sequences were obtained from naive CD4+ T cells from PBMCs. Read against the paper, the sample's cell subset or site label means: CD45RA+ positively selected. The TCR originated in a man aged 18 to 29 in good health. Some clones in this sample may be carry-over from other donors' samples. The chain is assembled from TRBV28 and TRBJ2-1; TRBD1 is perhaps the D gene, given 6 matching bases. The encoded CDR3 is CASTLSQGGNEQFF. The DNA reads as follows: TGTGCCAGCACCCTCTCACAGGGCGGCAATGAGCAGTTCTTC.